The 17 T cell receptor beta chains in this list originate from one sample, sequenced in a study of blood T cells in healthy people across ages. Alongside a J-beta primer mix, a sample-barcoded 5' primer served in a second PCR lasting roughly 6 to 11 cycles. TCRdb re-called the 5' RACE reads with MiXCR, one entry per CDR3 protein. The sample shows approximately 1,700,000 distinct CDR3 sequences, approximately 40% of them seen only once. Specimen: blood. The receptors derive from a human donor in good health.

V gene TRBV20-1 combines with J gene TRBJ2-7; D assignment may be TRBD1 or TRBD2 (6 bases each). The DNA end is a closer match to TRBJ2-5, so the J assignment may be wrong. CDR1 and CDR2 from the germline V gene are DFQATT and SNEGSKA (reference sequence). The CDR3 runs 14 residues. In DNA, the CDR3 is TGCAGTGCTAGAGTCCCGGGGGCCCAAGAGACCCAGTACTTC. The encoded protein is CSARVPGAQETQYF.

This chain links TRBV12-3 or TRBV12-4 with TRBJ2-7; TRBD1 or TRBD2 may be the D gene (5 bases each). The length of the CDR3 is 16 residues. With 8 bases removed from V and 7 bases from J, the gap between germline ends came to 27 bases. CDR3: CASGAGTEWVKGEQYF. The CDR3 nucleotides read TGTGCCAGCGGGGCAGGGACCGAGTGGGTTAAGGGTGAGCAGTACTTC.

The V gene is TRBV28, the J gene TRBJ1-5; TRBD1 matches 9 bases. This CDR3 spans 17 amino acids. With V trimmed by 7 bases and J by 5 bases, 15 bases remained unmatched. Germline V gene lookup returns CDR1 MDHEN and CDR2 SYDVKM. CDR3 loop: CASIQLQGAQNYQPQHF. CDR3 nucleotide sequence: TGTGCCAGCATCCAATTACAGGGGGCCCAAAACTATCAGCCCCAGCATTTT.

This clonotype showed up many times. The junction and the germline gene differ at one end; a read error may be behind it. The genes are TRBV29-1 and TRBJ1-2; TRBD1 is a possible D gene (6 bases). CDR3 length: 12 residues. Germline V lookup: CDR1 SQVTM, CDR2 ANQGSEA. The CDR3 DNA reads TGTTTAACCAAGGGACAAAACTATGGCTACACCTTC. Translated, it gives CLTKGQNYGYTF.

The chain recombines TRBV3-1 with TRBJ2-1; 9 nucleotides agree with TRBD1. The CDR3 sequence is 14 residues long. With 3 bases clipped from V and 7 bases from J, the junction kept 4 bases outside the gene matches. Germline values: CDR1 LGHDT, CDR2 YNNKEL (reference sequence). CDR3 in DNA: TGTGCCAGCAGCCACCAGACAGGGGGGAATGAGCAGTTCTTC. Amino acid sequence: CASSHQTGGNEQFF.

The chain combines TRBV7-8 with TRBJ2-3; a weak D match, TRBD1 (5 bases). There are 16 residues in the CDR3. Germline V CDR1 and CDR2: SGHVS, FQNEAQ. V was cut by 0 bases and J by 4 bases, with 14 bases left in between. CDR3 region: CASSLARPGWSDTQYF. The CDR3 nucleotides are TGTGCCAGCAGCTTAGCGCGACCAGGGTGGTCAGATACGCAGTATTTT.

The CDR3 DNA is TGCAGTGCCAGGACAGGAAGGATTTATCAGCCCCAGCATTTT. Its translation is CSARTGRIYQPQHF. This chain joins TRBV20-1 and TRBJ1-5, with 7 nucleotides matching TRBD1. Germline CDR1 DFQATT, CDR2 SNEGSKA (reference sequence). This CDR3 is built from 14 residues. Germline trimming cut 6 bases from V and 5 bases from J; bases unmatched to any gene: 10.

The chain carries TRBV10-3 and TRBJ1-1, with 8 bases aligning to TRBD1. This CDR3 is 12 amino acids long. Germline V CDR1 and CDR2: ENHRY, SYGVKD. The V gene end was trimmed by 6 bases and the J gene end by 7 bases; junction bases not matched to a gene: 4. The CDR3 coding sequence is TGTGCCATCAGATCGGGACAGGTTGAAGCTTTCTTT. It translates to CAIRSGQVEAFF.

V and J are TRBV6-5 and TRBJ2-3; a weak D match, TRBD1 (6 bases). This CDR3 contains 15 residues. Trimming took 0 bases from V and 1 from J, leaving 8 bases between them. The germline gives CDR1 MNHEY, CDR2 SVGAGI. The CDR3 sequence: CASSYSEGGTDTQYF. The CDR3 DNA reads TGTGCCAGCAGTTACTCAGAGGGGGGCACAGATACGCAGTATTTT.

The CDR3 DNA is TGCAGCGTTGGGGGGACCGGGACACGGAGTATTGGGCAGTTCTTC. It encodes CSVGGTGTRSIGQFF. This chain connects TRBV29-1 to TRBJ2-1; tentative D call: TRBD1 (6 bases). V shed 4 bases and J shed 12 bases, with 25 bases lying between them. The CDR3 loop spans 15 amino acids. Germline assignment: CDR1 SQVTM and CDR2 ANQGSEA.

This clonotype was seen at least ten times. J is TRBJ1-2 and V is TRBV15; tentatively, D is TRBD1 (5 bases). CDR3 length: 13 amino acids. Germline V lookup: CDR1 LNHNV, CDR2 YYDKDF (reference sequence). The V end was cut by 4 bases, the J end by 3 bases, with 9 bases between. CDR3 sequence reads: CATSKGTDYGYTF. Here the CDR3 DNA reads TGTGCCACCAGCAAAGGGACCGACTATGGCTACACCTTC.

This clonotype was detected a few times. V gene TRBV12-3 or TRBV12-4 combines with J gene TRBJ2-7, with 8 bases identical to TRBD1. This CDR3 contains 13 residues. V gave up 6 bases and J gave up 4 bases; unmatched junction bases: 5. CDR3 protein: CASSPGQEYEQYF. In DNA, the CDR3 is TGTGCCAGCAGCCCGGGACAGGAATACGAGCAGTACTTC.

The chain couples TRBV29-1 to TRBJ2-1; 8 bases match TRBD2. This CDR3 is 15 amino acids long. Germline lookup yields CDR1 SQVTM and CDR2 ANQGSEA. V trimming: 3 bases; J trimming: 2 bases; junction bases outside the gene matches: 6. CDR3 coding DNA: TGCAGCGTTGATTTTGCGGGGGGAACCTACAATGAGCAGTTCTTC. Its protein is CSVDFAGGTYNEQFF.

The chain employs TRBV12-3 or TRBV12-4 and TRBJ2-7; 9 nucleotides line up with TRBD1. The CDR3 loop spans 15 amino acids. Trimming took 2 bases from V and 6 from J; bases not matched to a gene: 8. The CDR3 region is CASSLMGQGSLEQYF. Written as DNA, the CDR3 is TGTGCCAGCAGTTTAATGGGACAGGGAAGTCTCGAGCAGTACTTC.

The V call is TRBV6-5, the J call TRBJ2-5; perhaps TRBD2 as D (6 bases). There are 15 residues in the CDR3. From germline, CDR1 is MNHEY and CDR2 SVGAGI. V shed 0 bases and J shed 7 bases, with 15 bases lying between them. CDR3 sequence (DNA): TGTGCCAGCAGTTACTCCCAAGCCCTGGAGGGGACCCAGTACTTC. It yields the protein CASSYSQALEGTQYF.

V and J are TRBV5-5 and TRBJ1-1, with D possibly TRBD1 on 5 matching bases. This CDR3 is 16 amino acids long. Germline loops: CDR1 SGHKS, CDR2 YYEKEE (reference sequence). The V end was cut by 0 bases, the J end by 0 bases, with 12 bases between. The CDR3 loop reads CASSLVRQPMNTEAFF. CDR3 DNA sequence: TGTGCCAGCAGCTTGGTGAGACAGCCTATGAACACTGAAGCTTTCTTT.

The chain combines TRBV28 with TRBJ1-2, with TRBD1 as a possible D gene (6 bases). This CDR3 has 12 amino acids. V lost 10 bases and J lost 8, with 17 bases in between. The germline V gene encodes CDR1 MDHEN and CDR2 SYDVKM. CDR3 coding DNA: TGTGCCACGCCACCTGAGGGGGGCGGCTACACCTTC. Protein: CATPPEGGGYTF.